This TCR beta chain was sequenced in a study of T cell responses to AZD1222 COVID-19 vaccine. TCRdb's table, derived via immunoSEQ multiplex PCR, lists solely in-frame clones and lacks some. Here the sample spans approximately 190,000 clones, roughly 92% being singletons. The V end lost 6 bases, the J end lost 4 bases, and 12 bases lay between the germline ends. Germline assignment: CDR1 SGHTA and CDR2 FQGNSA. This CDR3 comprises 13 residues. For this clone: What it binds is unknown.

Findings of the study overall: Seropositive at baseline were only a handful of AZD1222 recipients. Females outnumbered males among donors, who were mostly white British; clonal diversity was possibly underestimated.

The V and J genes are TRBV7-2 and TRBJ1-2, with D perhaps matching TRBD1 (5 bases). The sequencing used peripheral blood, collected on day 0 of AZD1222 vaccination. This sequence originates from an adult in good health. CDR3 DNA sequence: TGTGCCAGCAGTTCTGCTGGGGGCTATGGCTACACCTTC. Its translation is CASSSAGGYGYTF. Filled out from reference TRBV7-2 and TRBJ1-2, the complete variable domain reads GAGVSQSPSNKVTEKGKDVELRCDPISGHTALYWYRQSLGQGLEFLIYFQGNSAPDKSGLPSDRFSAERTGGSVSTLTIQRTQQEDSAVYLCASSSAGGYGYTFGSGTRLTVV.